This is a list of T cell receptor beta chains from one sample in a study of T cell changes during pregnancy in multiple sclerosis. The method was immunoSEQ multiplex PCR; TCRdb's version includes in-frame clones alone and lacks a portion of them. The data hold about 49,000 clones, with 90% to 95% observed a single time. Sequencing used CD8+ T cells from peripheral blood mononuclear cells, obtained before pregnancy. Source of these receptors: a female donor with multiple sclerosis, enrolled in a pregnancy study. CDR3s leave out the opening cysteine and the closing phenylalanine or tryptophan.

J gene: TRBJ1-4
V gene: TRBV9
CDR3 protein: ASSVAGGGEKLF

J gene: TRBJ2-7
V gene: TRBV13
CDR3 protein: ASSPLAGGGSSYEQY

J gene: TRBJ2-1
V gene: TRBV27
CDR3 protein: ASSFRLDNEQF

J gene: TRBJ1-1
V gene: TRBV7-8
CDR3 protein: ASSLVSSVQGNTEAF

J gene: TRBJ2-7
V gene: TRBV4-1
CDR3 protein: ASSQGFRTSGYEQY

J gene: TRBJ2-7
V gene: TRBV7-9
CDR3 protein: ASTPGTDEQY

J gene: TRBJ2-7
V gene: TRBV4-3
CDR3 protein: ASSQESSGTYEQY

J gene: TRBJ1-1
V gene: TRBV27
CDR3 protein: ASGVLRGNTEAF

J gene: TRBJ2-3
V gene: TRBV27
CDR3 protein: ASSLSRGTDTQY

J gene: TRBJ2-3
V gene: TRBV4-3
CDR3 protein: ASSQERAGGADTQY

J gene: TRBJ2-2
V gene: TRBV29-1
CDR3 protein: SVEGARTGELF

J gene: TRBJ1-1
V gene: TRBV4-2
CDR3 protein: ASSQAEEGAGITEAF

J gene: TRBJ1-3
V gene: TRBV7-8
CDR3 protein: ASSLVFGGNTIY

J gene: TRBJ2-7
V gene: TRBV5-1
CDR3 protein: ASSFGRGKYEQY

J gene: TRBJ1-1
V gene: TRBV6-5
CDR3 protein: ASSSSLTGNTEAF

J gene: TRBJ2-5
V gene: TRBV10-1
CDR3 protein: ASSEIAGASSGTQY

J gene: TRBJ1-2
V gene: TRBV30
CDR3 protein: AWEVGTSLGT

J gene: TRBJ1-2
V gene: TRBV19
CDR3 protein: ASGTYNGYT

J gene: TRBJ2-7
V gene: TRBV6-5
CDR3 protein: ASSYAGHEQY

J gene: TRBJ2-7
V gene: TRBV5-8
CDR3 protein: ASSLAEADYSYEQY

J gene: TRBJ2-1
V gene: TRBV28
CDR3 protein: ATGRVGNEQF

J gene: TRBJ2-7
V gene: TRBV29-1
CDR3 protein: SVAGTSGQSYEQY

J gene: TRBJ1-1
V gene: TRBV4-3
CDR3 protein: ASSQVDTVLNEAF

J gene: TRBJ2-5
V gene: TRBV2
CDR3 protein: ASSEARTGVQETQY

J gene: TRBJ1-4
V gene: TRBV25-1
CDR3 protein: ASTEGGAEKLF

J gene: TRBJ2-1
V gene: TRBV7-8
CDR3 protein: ASSLYGGDEQF

J gene: TRBJ2-1
V gene: TRBV28
CDR3 protein: ASSTSGSDEQF

J gene: TRBJ1-1
V gene: TRBV6-1
CDR3 protein: ASSERGMEVRNTEAF

J gene: TRBJ2-7
V gene: TRBV21-1
CDR3 protein: ASSNIDNSYEQY

J gene: TRBJ1-1
V gene: TRBV5-1
CDR3 protein: ASSEGQGMNTEAF

J gene: TRBJ2-1
V gene: TRBV2
CDR3 protein: ASSELAVYNEQF

J gene: TRBJ2-7
V gene: TRBV28
CDR3 protein: ASSFGDMGYEQY

J gene: TRBJ2-1
V gene: TRBV14
CDR3 protein: ASSQKLAGVYNEQF

J gene: TRBJ1-3
V gene: TRBV28
CDR3 protein: ASTSLWGGSGNTIY

J gene: TRBJ1-2
V gene: TRBV4-1
CDR3 protein: ASSQDLGYGYT

J gene: TRBJ1-4
V gene: TRBV6-1
CDR3 protein: ASVSTATTNEKLF

J gene: TRBJ2-7
V gene: TRBV14
CDR3 protein: ASSSQVADEQY

J gene: TRBJ2-7
V gene: TRBV6-1
CDR3 protein: ASSETSGRDEQY

J gene: TRBJ2-7
V gene: TRBV11-2
CDR3 protein: ASSSPTSPRTYEQY

J gene: TRBJ1-2
V gene: TRBV6-5
CDR3 protein: ASSRGQGGGYT

J gene: TRBJ1-3
V gene: TRBV7-9
CDR3 protein: ASSLGDNTGSGNTIY

J gene: TRBJ1-5
V gene: TRBV5-1
CDR3 protein: ASSLVPSSNQPQH

J gene: TRBJ2-4
V gene: TRBV5-6
CDR3 protein: ASSFGQGTSKNIQY

J gene: TRBJ2-3
V gene: TRBV30
CDR3 protein: AWGPGLGTQY

J gene: TRBJ2-7
V gene: TRBV27
CDR3 protein: ASSPRQGIGEQY

J gene: TRBJ1-2
V gene: TRBV29-1
CDR3 protein: SVGRQAETYGYT

J gene: TRBJ2-7
V gene: TRBV16
CDR3 protein: ASSQIPGTDYEQY

J gene: TRBJ1-1
V gene: TRBV11-2
CDR3 protein: ASSLVYRATEAF

J gene: TRBJ2-1
V gene: TRBV5-4
CDR3 protein: ASSPRTGYNEQF

J gene: TRBJ2-5
V gene: TRBV19
CDR3 protein: ASNRGMSLETQY

J gene: TRBJ2-7
V gene: TRBV10-3
CDR3 protein: AISESITVPPYEQY

J gene: TRBJ1-2
V gene: TRBV9
CDR3 protein: ASSGLSGASNYGYT

J gene: TRBJ2-7
V gene: TRBV30
CDR3 protein: AWSAHGSGIAYEQY

J gene: TRBJ2-1
V gene: TRBV7-2
CDR3 protein: ASSLIAGTYNEQF

J gene: TRBJ2-7
V gene: TRBV10-1
CDR3 protein: ASTPFSSGRASSYEQY